One TCR beta chain is described in this entry. This clone was seen once. Its antigen is still unknown. No base-level quality is on record; no much larger clone is a single base apart. V is pared back by 2 bases and J by 0 bases, with 11 bases lying between the germline termini. The CDR3 numbers 15 residues from cysteine through phenylalanine. Only CDR3 DNA remains: 45 bases, in frame from the first base. From a lookup of the germline V gene (reference sequence), CDR1 and CDR2 are SEHNR and FQNEAQ. Genomic DNA was extracted from sorted cells for sequencing of the TCRbeta CDR3 region. TCRbeta CDR3 regions were sequenced using the immunoSEQ Assay. TCRdb mirrors the immuneACCESS table, restricted to in-frame sequences. Some clones are absent from its copies; in checked studies, under half trace to an unresolved V gene, and the reason for the others is unknown. In all, the sample holds about 70,000 clones, and 70% to 90% of those were seen once. Over 10% of the sample comes from the top ten.

Patients with autoimmune disease history or receiving systemic immunosuppression were excluded from the trial. Peripheral blood for TCR sequencing was collected from all dose cohorts at baseline, on cycle 4 day 1, and on cycle 7 day 1. Samples were obtained from an open-label, multicenter, first-in-human phase I dose-escalation trial of ivuxolimab. The trial enrolled adults with locally advanced or metastatic head and neck squamous cell, hepatocellular, melanoma or renal cell carcinoma. Before TCR sequencing, CD4+ T cells and CD8+ T cells were sorted from peripheral blood as separate populations. These data are taken from a study of OX40 agonist ivuxolimab in advanced cancers. Concerning the study at large: Ivuxolimab, which targeted the costimulatory receptor OX40 (CD134), was an agonistic, fully human IgG2 monoclonal antibody. Three dose-escalation patients achieved partial responses, one with hepatocellular carcinoma and two with cutaneous melanoma. The point of sequencing TCRbeta in the periphery was to test whether ivuxolimab changed TCR sequence diversity and drove clonal T-cell expansion. Intravenous ivuxolimab was administered to patients every 2 weeks at six dose levels: 0.01, 0.1, 0.3, 1.5, 3 and 10 mg/kg. Prior anti-PD-1, anti-PD-L1 or anti-CTLA-4 therapy was permitted, and approximately 40% of dose-escalation patients had received checkpoint inhibitors. A male proportion of roughly 85% and a mean age of approximately 55 years, ranging from about 23 to 90, were recorded for the dose-escalation cohort. Of the approximately 50 dose-escalation patients, hepatocellular carcinoma was present in about 20, melanoma in around 15, renal cell carcinoma in 9 and head and neck cancer in 9. The paper covers the monotherapy dose-escalation part of the phase I ivuxolimab trial, which included N of about 50 patients.

On the study overall, not on this receptor specifically: After ivuxolimab, expanded clones were on average more numerous among CD8+ T cells than among CD4+ T cells. At doses from 0.1 to 3.0 mg/kg, clonal expansion was seen in both CD4+ and CD8+ blood T cells between baseline and week 6. In partial responders in the 0.1-3.0 mg/kg groups, normalized peripheral clonal expansion was found to be among the lowest, especially among CD8+ T cells. Low levels of normalized T-cell clonal expansion were also shown by some nonresponding patients. Antigen specificity was not determined for the clonally expanded peripheral T cells.

In this chain, TRBV7-9 is recombined with TRBJ2-7; the D gene identity is not certain. Sample: CD4+ or CD8+ T cells sorted from blood, taken in a trial of the OX40 agonist ivuxolimab. The clonotype comes from an adult with an advanced solid tumor such as melanoma, head and neck, liver or kidney cancer. The CDR3 protein is CASSLHTGSSYEQYF. Read as DNA, the sequence is TGTGCCAGCAGCTTACACACCGGCAGCTCCTACGAGCAGTACTTC.